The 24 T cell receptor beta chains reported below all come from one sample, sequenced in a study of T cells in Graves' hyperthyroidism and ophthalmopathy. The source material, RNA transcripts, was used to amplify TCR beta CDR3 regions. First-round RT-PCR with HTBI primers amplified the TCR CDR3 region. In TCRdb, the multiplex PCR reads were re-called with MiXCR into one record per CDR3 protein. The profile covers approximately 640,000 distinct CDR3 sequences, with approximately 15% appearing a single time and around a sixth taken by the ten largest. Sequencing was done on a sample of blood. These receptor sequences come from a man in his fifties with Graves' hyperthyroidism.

CDR3 bases: TGTGCCAGCAGCGCTGCTACCGATACCTATGGCTACACCTTC. Translation gives CASSAATDTYGYTF. The chain carries TRBV7-2 and TRBJ1-2, with D unclear. Germline V gene data show CDR1 as SGHTA and CDR2 as FQGNSA. The CDR3 extends over 14 amino acids. The V gene lost 5 bases and the J gene lost 4 bases, with 14 bases spanning the gap.

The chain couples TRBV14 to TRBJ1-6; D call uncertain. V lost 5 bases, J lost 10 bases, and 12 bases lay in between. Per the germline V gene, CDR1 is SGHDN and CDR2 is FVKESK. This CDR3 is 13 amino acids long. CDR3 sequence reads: CASSSNGGSPLHF. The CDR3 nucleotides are TGTGCCAGCAGCTCAAACGGAGGCTCACCCCTCCACTTT.

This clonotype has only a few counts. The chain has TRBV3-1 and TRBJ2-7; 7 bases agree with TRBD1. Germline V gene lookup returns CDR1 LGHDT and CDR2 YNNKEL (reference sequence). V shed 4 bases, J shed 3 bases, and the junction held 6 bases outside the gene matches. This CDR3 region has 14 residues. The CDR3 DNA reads TGTGCCAGCAGCCGGGACAGAGTCTTCTACGAGCAGTACTTC. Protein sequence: CASSRDRVFYEQYF.

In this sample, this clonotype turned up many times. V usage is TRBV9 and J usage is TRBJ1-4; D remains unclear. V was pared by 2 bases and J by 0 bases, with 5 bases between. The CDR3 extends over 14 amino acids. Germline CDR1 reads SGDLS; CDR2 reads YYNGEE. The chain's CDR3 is CASSVASTNEKLFF. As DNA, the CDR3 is TGTGCCAGCAGCGTCGCCTCAACTAATGAAAAACTGTTTTTT.

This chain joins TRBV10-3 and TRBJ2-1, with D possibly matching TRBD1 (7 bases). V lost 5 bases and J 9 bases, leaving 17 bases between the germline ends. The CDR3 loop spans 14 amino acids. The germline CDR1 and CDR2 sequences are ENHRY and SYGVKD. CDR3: CAISPGPQGGEQFF. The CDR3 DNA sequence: TGTGCCATCAGTCCGGGACCCCAGGGGGGTGAGCAGTTCTTC.

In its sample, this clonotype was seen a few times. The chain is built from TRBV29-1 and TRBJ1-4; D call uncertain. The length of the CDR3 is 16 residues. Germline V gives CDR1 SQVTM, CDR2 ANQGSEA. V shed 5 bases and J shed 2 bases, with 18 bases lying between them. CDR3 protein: CSVLDEGRATNEKLFF. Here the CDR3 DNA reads TGCAGCGTTCTGGACGAAGGTCGGGCGACTAATGAAAAACTGTTTTTT. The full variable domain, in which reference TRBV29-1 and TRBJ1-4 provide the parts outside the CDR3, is SAVISQKPSRDICQRGTSLTIQCQVDSQVTMMFWYRQQPGQSLTLIATANQGSEATYESGFVIDKFPISRPNLTFSTLTVSNMSPEDSSIYLCSVLDEGRATNEKLFFGSGTQLSVL.

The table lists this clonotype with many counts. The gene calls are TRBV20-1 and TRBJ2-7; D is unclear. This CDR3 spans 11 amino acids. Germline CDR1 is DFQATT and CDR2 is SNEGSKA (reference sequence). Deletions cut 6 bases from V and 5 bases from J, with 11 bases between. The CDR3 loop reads CSAHSGHEQYF. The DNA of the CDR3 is TGCAGTGCCCATTCGGGTCACGAGCAGTACTTC.

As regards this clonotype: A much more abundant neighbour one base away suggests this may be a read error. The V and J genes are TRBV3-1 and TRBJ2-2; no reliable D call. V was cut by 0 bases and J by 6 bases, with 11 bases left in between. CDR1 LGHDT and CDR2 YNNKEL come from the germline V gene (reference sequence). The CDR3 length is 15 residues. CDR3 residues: CASSQESRFAGELFF. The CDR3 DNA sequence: TGTGCCAGCAGCCAAGAATCTCGTTTCGCCGGGGAGCTGTTTTTT.

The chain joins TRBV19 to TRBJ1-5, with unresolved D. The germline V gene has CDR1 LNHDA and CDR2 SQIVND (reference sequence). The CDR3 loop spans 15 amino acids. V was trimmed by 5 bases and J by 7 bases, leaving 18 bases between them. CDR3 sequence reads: CASSFVRDLNQPQHF. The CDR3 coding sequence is TGTGCCAGTAGTTTCGTCCGGGATCTCAACCAGCCCCAGCATTTT.

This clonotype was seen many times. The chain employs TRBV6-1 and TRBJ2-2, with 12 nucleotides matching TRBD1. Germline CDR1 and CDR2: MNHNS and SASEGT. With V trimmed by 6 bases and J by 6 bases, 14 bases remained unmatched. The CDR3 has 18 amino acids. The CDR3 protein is CASRSGTGGHWSAGELFF. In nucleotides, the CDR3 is TGTGCCAGCAGGTCCGGGACAGGGGGCCATTGGAGCGCCGGGGAGCTGTTTTTT.

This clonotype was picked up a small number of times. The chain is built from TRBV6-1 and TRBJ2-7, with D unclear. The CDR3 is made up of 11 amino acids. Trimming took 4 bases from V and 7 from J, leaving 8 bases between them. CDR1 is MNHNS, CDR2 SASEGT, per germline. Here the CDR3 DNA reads TGTGCCAGCAGTGGGATGTATGAGCAGTACTTC. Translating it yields CASSGMYEQYF.

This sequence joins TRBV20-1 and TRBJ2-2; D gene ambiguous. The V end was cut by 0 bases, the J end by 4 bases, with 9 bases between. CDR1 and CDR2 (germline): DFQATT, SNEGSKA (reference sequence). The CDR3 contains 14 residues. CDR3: CSARDFGSTGELFF. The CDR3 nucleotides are TGCAGTGCTAGAGATTTTGGCTCCACCGGGGAGCTGTTTTTT.

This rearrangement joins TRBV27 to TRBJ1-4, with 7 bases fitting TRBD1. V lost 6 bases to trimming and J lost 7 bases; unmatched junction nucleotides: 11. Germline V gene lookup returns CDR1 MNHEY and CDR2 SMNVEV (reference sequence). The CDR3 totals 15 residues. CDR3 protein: CASSRKGAGTEKLFF. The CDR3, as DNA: TGTGCCAGCAGCCGCAAGGGGGCTGGGACTGAAAAACTGTTTTTT.

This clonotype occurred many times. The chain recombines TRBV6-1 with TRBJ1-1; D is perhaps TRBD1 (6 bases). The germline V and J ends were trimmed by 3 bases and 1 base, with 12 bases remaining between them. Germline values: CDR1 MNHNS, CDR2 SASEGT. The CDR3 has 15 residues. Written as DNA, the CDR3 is TGTGCCAGCAGTGAGGTCTCCAGGGGGAACACTGAAGCTTTCTTT. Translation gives CASSEVSRGNTEAFF.

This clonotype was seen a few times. The CDR3 DNA reads TGTGCCACCAGTGATCCGGCAGGGGGAGTCACCGGGGAGCTGTTTTTT. It codes for CATSDPAGGVTGELFF. V is TRBV24-1 and J is TRBJ2-2; 7 bases fit TRBD1. V was pared by 3 bases and J by 4 bases, with 7 bases of the junction left unmatched. Germline CDR1 KGHDR, CDR2 SFDVKD. This CDR3 has 16 amino acids.

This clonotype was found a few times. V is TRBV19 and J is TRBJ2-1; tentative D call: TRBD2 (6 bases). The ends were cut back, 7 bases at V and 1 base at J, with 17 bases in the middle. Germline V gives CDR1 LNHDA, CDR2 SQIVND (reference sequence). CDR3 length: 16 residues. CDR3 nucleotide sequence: TGTGCCAGTATCCCCCGGGGACGGGAGTCCTACAATGAGCAGTTCTTC. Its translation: CASIPRGRESYNEQFF. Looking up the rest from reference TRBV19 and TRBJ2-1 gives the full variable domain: DGGITQSPKYLFRKEGQNVTLSCEQNLNHDAMYWYRQDPGQGLRLIYYSQIVNDFQKGDIAEGYSVSREKKESFPLTVTSAQKNPTAFYLCASIPRGRESYNEQFFGPGTRLTVL.

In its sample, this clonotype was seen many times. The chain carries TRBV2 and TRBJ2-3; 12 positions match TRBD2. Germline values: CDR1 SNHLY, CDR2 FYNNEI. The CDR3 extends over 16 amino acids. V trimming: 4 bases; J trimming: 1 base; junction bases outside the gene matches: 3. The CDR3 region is CASSGTSGARTDTQYF. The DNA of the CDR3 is TGTGCCAGCAGTGGGACTAGCGGGGCCCGCACAGATACGCAGTATTTT. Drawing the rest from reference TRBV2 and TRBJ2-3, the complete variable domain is EPEVTQTPSHQVTQMGQEVILRCVPISNHLYFYWYRQILGQKVEFLVSFYNNEISEKSEIFDDQFSVERPDGSNFTLKIRSTKLEDSAMYFCASSGTSGARTDTQYFGPGTRLTVL.

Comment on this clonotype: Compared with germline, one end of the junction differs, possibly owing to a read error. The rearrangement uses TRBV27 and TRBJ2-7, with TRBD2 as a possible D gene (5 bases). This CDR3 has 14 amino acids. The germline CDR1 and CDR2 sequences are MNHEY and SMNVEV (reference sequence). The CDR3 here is CASSLSGFLVEQYF. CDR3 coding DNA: TGTGCCAGCAGTCTATCGGGATTTCTGGTCGAGCAGTACTTC.

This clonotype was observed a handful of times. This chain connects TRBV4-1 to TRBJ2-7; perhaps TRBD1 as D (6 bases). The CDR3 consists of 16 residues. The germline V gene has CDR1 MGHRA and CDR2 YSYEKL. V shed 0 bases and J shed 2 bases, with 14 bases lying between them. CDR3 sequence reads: CASSQESSGAAYEQYF. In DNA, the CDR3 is TGCGCCAGCAGCCAAGAATCCTCAGGGGCGGCCTACGAGCAGTACTTC.

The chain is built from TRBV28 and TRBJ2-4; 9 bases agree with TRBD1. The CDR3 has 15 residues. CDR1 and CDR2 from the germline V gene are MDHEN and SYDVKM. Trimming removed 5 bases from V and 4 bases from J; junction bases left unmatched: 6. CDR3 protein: CASSTTGTGKNIQYF. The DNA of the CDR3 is TGTGCCAGCAGTACCACCGGGACAGGGAAAAACATTCAGTACTTC.

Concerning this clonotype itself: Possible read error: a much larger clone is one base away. CDR3 DNA sequence: TGTGCCTGCAGTTTAACCAACATCAAGAATGAGCAGTTCTTC. Amino acids: CACSLTNIKNEQFF. This chain connects TRBV28 to TRBJ2-1; the D is unclear. This CDR3 comprises 14 residues. CDR1 and CDR2 (germline): MDHEN, SYDVKM.

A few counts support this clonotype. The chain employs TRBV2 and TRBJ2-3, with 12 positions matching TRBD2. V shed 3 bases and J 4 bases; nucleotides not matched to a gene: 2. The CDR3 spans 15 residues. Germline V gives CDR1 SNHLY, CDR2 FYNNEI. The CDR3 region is CASSDASGRADTQYF. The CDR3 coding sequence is TGTGCCAGCAGTGACGCTAGCGGGAGGGCAGATACGCAGTATTTT.

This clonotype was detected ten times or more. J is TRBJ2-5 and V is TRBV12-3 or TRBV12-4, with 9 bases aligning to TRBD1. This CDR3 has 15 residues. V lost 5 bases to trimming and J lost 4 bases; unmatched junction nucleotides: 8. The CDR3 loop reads CASSKTGGMTETQYF. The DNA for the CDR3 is TGTGCCAGCAGTAAAACAGGGGGCATGACAGAGACCCAGTACTTC.

CDR3 coding DNA: TGTGCCAGCAGCCGAGATCGTGGACCGGTGAGCGGGAGTAGCTACGAGCAGTACTTC. This sequence encodes CASSRDRGPVSGSSYEQYF. J is TRBJ2-7 and V is TRBV3-1, with 8 bases lining up with TRBD2. The length of the CDR3 is 19 residues. The trim removed 4 bases at V and 3 bases at J, leaving 20 bases unmatched. From germline, CDR1 is LGHDT and CDR2 YNNKEL (reference sequence).